These 30 T cell receptor beta chains originate from one sample sequenced in a study of T-cell reconstitution after alpha-beta-depleted transplantation in children. Molecular barcoding with unique molecular identifiers was used for the TCRbeta library. TCRdb independently ran MiXCR on the PCR reads; one entry per CDR3 protein. This table holds 250,000 to 300,000 distinct CDR3 sequences, roughly 10% found once. Source: peripheral blood, taken 180 days after TCRalphabeta/CD19-depleted stem cell transplant. The source of these receptors is a male patient between 2 and 15 years old who had a stem cell transplant for chronic granulomatous disease, so the T cells may come from the graft donor.

This clonotype was detected many times. V gene TRBV18 combines with J gene TRBJ2-1; 10 bases align to TRBD2. V trimming: 4 bases; J trimming: 7 bases; junction bases outside the gene matches: 1. CDR1 KGHSH and CDR2 LQKENI come from the germline V gene. CDR3 length: 13 residues. The CDR3 region has the DNA TGTGCCAGCTCACGAGCGGGAGGGAATGAGCAGTTCTTC. This gives the protein CASSRAGGNEQFF. The full variable domain, in which reference TRBV18 and TRBJ2-1 provide the parts outside the CDR3, is NAGVMQNPRHLVRRRGQEARLRCSPMKGHSHVYWYRQLPEEGLKFMVYLQKENIIDESGMPKERFSAEFPKEGPSILRIQQVVRGDSAAYFCASSRAGGNEQFFGPGTRLTVL.

The V and J genes are TRBV5-6 and TRBJ2-5, with D maybe TRBD1 (6 bases). Deletions cut 4 bases from V and 0 bases from J, with 7 bases between. CDR1 SGHDT and CDR2 YYEEEE come from the germline V gene. The CDR3 covers 13 residues. In DNA form, the CDR3 reads TGTGCCAGCAGCGGACAGAACCAAGAGACCCAGTACTTC. This codes for CASSGQNQETQYF.

In its sample, this clonotype was seen a few times. V and J are TRBV11-2 and TRBJ2-6; no firm D call. The CDR3 consists of 14 residues. Germline V lookup: CDR1 SGHAT, CDR2 FQNNGV. The V gene lost 3 bases and the J gene lost 1 base, with 4 bases spanning the gap. The CDR3 nucleotides read TGTGCCAGCAGCTTCTCTTCTGGGGCCAACGTCCTGACTTTC. Translation gives CASSFSSGANVLTF.

This clonotype was seen ten or more times. J is TRBJ1-2 and V is TRBV29-1; 8 bases are shared with TRBD1. Germline loops: CDR1 SQVTM, CDR2 ANQGSEA. V lost 4 bases, J lost 8 bases, and 3 bases stayed unmatched. The CDR3 length is 11 residues. Here the CDR3 reads CSVGQGIGYTF. The DNA for the CDR3 is TGCAGCGTTGGACAGGGGATCGGCTACACCTTC.

This clonotype was counted many times. The gene calls are TRBV20-1 and TRBJ2-1; D is undetermined. Germline V gene lookup returns CDR1 DFQATT and CDR2 SNEGSKA (reference sequence). The CDR3 runs to 12 residues. V lost 5 bases and J lost 9, with 14 bases in between. The DNA for the CDR3 is TGCAGTGCTCTCTTCGAAGTCCCTGAGCAGTTCTTC. This codes for CSALFEVPEQFF.

This clonotype came up many times. The V and J genes are TRBV7-2 and TRBJ2-7; unclear D gene. This CDR3 region has 12 residues. V lost 4 bases, J lost 6 bases, and 10 bases lay in between. CDR1 and CDR2 from the germline V gene are SGHTA and FQGNSA. The CDR3 protein is CASSSNGLEQYF. CDR3 in DNA: TGTGCCAGCAGCTCCAATGGGCTCGAGCAGTACTTC. Full variable domain (remainder filled in from reference TRBV7-2 and TRBJ2-7): GAGVSQSPSNKVTEKGKDVELRCDPISGHTALYWYRQSLGQGLEFLIYFQGNSAPDKSGLPSDRFSAERTGGSVSTLTIQRTQQEDSAVYLCASSSNGLEQYFGPGTRLTVT.

With regard to this clonotype: The junction shows a germline mismatch at one end, possibly a read error. The chain combines TRBV20-1 with TRBJ2-5; D tentatively reads TRBD1 or TRBD2 (5 bases each). The CDR3 sequence is 17 residues long. Germline CDR1 and CDR2: DFQATT and SNEGSKA (reference sequence). This CDR3 reads CCAATIQGPESRETQYF. The CDR3 DNA follows: TGCTGTGCTGCGACCATTCAGGGACCGGAGAGTAGAGAGACCCAGTACTTC.

This clonotype showed up many times. The chain is built from TRBV19 and TRBJ1-5, with 7 positions matching TRBD1. The ends lost 6 bases at V and 3 bases at J; junction bases unmatched: 5. Germline CDR1 is LNHDA and CDR2 is SQIVND (reference sequence). The CDR3 covers 14 residues. CDR3 region: CASRETGPNQPQHF. The CDR3, as DNA: TGTGCCAGTAGGGAGACAGGGCCCAATCAGCCCCAGCATTTT.

This clonotype was detected many times. V is TRBV6-5 and J is TRBJ2-7; 7 bases are a match to TRBD2. J was trimmed by 0 bases and V by 2 bases; bases with no gene match: 7. Germline assignment: CDR1 MNHEY and CDR2 SVGAGI. The CDR3 totals 16 residues. The CDR3 is CASSYHSGSSSYEQYF. The DNA for the CDR3 is TGTGCCAGCAGTTACCATAGCGGGTCCAGCTCCTACGAGCAGTACTTC.

This clonotype turned up a few times. J is TRBJ2-2 and V is TRBV5-1; 7 positions agree with TRBD1. V dropped 4 bases and J dropped 3; count of bases not matched to a gene: 6. This CDR3 contains 15 residues. The V gene's germline CDR1 is SGHRS and CDR2 YFSETQ. As DNA, the CDR3 is TGCGCCAGCAGCGTCCCTGACAGGGACACCGGGGAGCTGTTTTTT. Its protein product is CASSVPDRDTGELFF.

About this clonotype: This may stem from a read error, because a much larger clone lies one nucleotide away. The chain joins TRBV5-1 to TRBJ2-2, with D perhaps matching TRBD1 or TRBD2 (5 bases each). Germline CDR1 SGHRS, CDR2 YFSETQ. This CDR3 spans 14 amino acids. The CDR3 bases are TGCGTCAGCAGCCAGGGTAGCGCGGTCGGGGAGCTGTTTTTT. As protein: CVSSQGSAVGELFF.

Comments on this clonotype: This sequence may be a read error, since a much larger clone differs from it by one base. The J gene is TRBJ1-4, the V gene TRBV9, with 8 bases fitting TRBD1. This CDR3 contains 14 residues. Germline loops: CDR1 SGDLS, CDR2 YYNGEE. CDR3 coding DNA: TGTTCCAGCAGCGTAGCAGGGGGCTATGAAAAACTGTTTTTT. Translation gives CSSSVAGGYEKLFF. Based on the CDR3 plus reference TRBV9 and TRBJ1-4, the full variable domain is DSGVTQTPKHLITATGQRVTLRCSPRSGDLSVYWYQQSLDQGLQFLIQYYNGEERAKGNILERFSAQQFPDLHSELNLSSLELGDSALYFCSSSVAGGYEKLFFGSGTQLSVL.

This clonotype was observed a few times. The rearrangement uses TRBV7-9 and TRBJ2-2; possibly TRBD2 for D (5 bases). This CDR3 has 17 amino acids. From germline, CDR1 is SEHNR and CDR2 FQNEAQ (reference sequence). V was shortened by 3 bases and J by 6 bases, with 20 bases between the two germline ends. DNA for the CDR3: TGTGCCAGCAGCTTTGGGCTAGCTATAACAAGCGCCGGGGAGCTGTTTTTT. Encoded protein: CASSFGLAITSAGELFF.

Details on this clonotype: This sequence may be a read error, since a much larger clone differs from it by one base. V usage is TRBV5-1 and J usage is TRBJ1-4, with TRBD1 as a possible D gene (6 bases). CDR1 and CDR2 (germline): SGHRS, YFSETQ. The CDR3 loop spans 15 amino acids. CDR3 residues: CASSLSWGQNEKLLF. CDR3 coding DNA: TGCGCCAGCAGCTTGTCCTGGGGGCAGAATGAAAAACTGCTTTTT.

The chain has TRBV20-1 and TRBJ2-7, with 7 bases that match TRBD1. The CDR3 has 15 amino acids. Germline CDR1 is DFQATT and CDR2 is SNEGSKA (reference sequence). Trimming cost V 1 base and J 0 bases; bases outside gene matches: 6. In DNA, the CDR3 is TGCAGTGCTAGAGGGACAGGCCACAGCTCCTACGAGCAGTACTTC. Amino acid sequence: CSARGTGHSSYEQYF.

This clonotype came up many times. The V call is TRBV3-1, the J call TRBJ1-1, with D unresolved. The V gene's germline CDR1 is LGHDT and CDR2 YNNKEL (reference sequence). The CDR3 totals 11 residues. The V and J ends lost 4 bases and 1 base respectively, with 1 base between them. The CDR3: CASSRNTEAFF. CDR3 in DNA: TGTGCCAGCAGCCGGAACACTGAAGCTTTCTTT.

This clonotype turned up a few times. Possible read error: a much larger clone is one base away. The chain carries TRBV10-2 and TRBJ2-1, with TRBD2 as a possible D gene (6 bases). This CDR3 spans 17 amino acids. The V end was cut by 3 bases, the J end by 0 bases, with 15 bases between. Germline loops: CDR1 WSHSY, CDR2 SAAADI. The CDR3 region has the DNA TGCGCCAGCAGTGATTCGGCTAGACTAGGCTCCTACAATGAGCAGTTCTTC. It yields the protein CASSDSARLGSYNEQFF.

The sample holds many counts of this clonotype. The chain couples TRBV5-1 to TRBJ1-1, with D possibly matching TRBD1 (5 bases). V was shortened by 0 bases and J by 1 base, with 10 bases between the two germline ends. The CDR3 contains 15 residues. CDR1 and CDR2 (germline): SGHRS, YFSETQ. The CDR3 nucleotides are TGCGCCAGCAGCTTGGCCAGGGCGGGGAACACTGAAGCTTTCTTT. Translating gives CASSLARAGNTEAFF.

The table lists this clonotype with many counts. This chain joins TRBV20-1 and TRBJ2-2, with 7 bases fitting TRBD2. The V segment lost 3 bases and the J segment 4 bases; nucleotides outside the gene matches: 5. This CDR3 comprises 14 residues. From germline, CDR1 is DFQATT and CDR2 SNEGSKA (reference sequence). CDR3 loop: CSASLAGVTGELFF. The CDR3 DNA sequence: TGCAGTGCTAGTCTGGCGGGAGTCACCGGGGAGCTGTTTTTT.

In its sample, this clonotype was seen many times. The genes are TRBV14 and TRBJ1-5, with D perhaps TRBD1 (6 bases). This CDR3 is 16 amino acids long. Germline CDR1 and CDR2: SGHDN and FVKESK. Trimming pared 0 bases from V and 6 bases from J, leaving 15 bases between. CDR3: CASSQDLQGRGQPQHF. CDR3 sequence (DNA): TGTGCCAGCAGCCAAGATTTACAGGGTCGGGGTCAGCCCCAGCATTTT.

Ten or more counts support this clonotype. The V gene is TRBV7-2, the J gene TRBJ1-3; D is ambiguous. Trimming took off 1 base at V and 0 bases at J, with 10 bases between the two ends. The CDR3 spans 16 residues. The germline V gene has CDR1 SGHTA and CDR2 FQGNSA. CDR3 loop: CASSLDRGYSGNTIYF. The CDR3 DNA reads TGTGCCAGCAGCTTAGACAGAGGATACTCTGGAAACACCATATATTTT.

The sample holds many counts of this clonotype. J is TRBJ2-7 and V is TRBV20-1; D might be TRBD1 (5 bases). This CDR3 has 15 amino acids. Germline values: CDR1 DFQATT, CDR2 SNEGSKA (reference sequence). V lost 3 bases to trimming and J lost 0 bases, with 15 bases between them. The CDR3 bases are TGCAGTGCTAGCTTCGTGACAGTGTTCTCCTACGAGCAGTACTTC. Amino acids: CSASFVTVFSYEQYF.

This clonotype was observed a few times. The V and J genes are TRBV24-1 and TRBJ2-5; 15 bases fit TRBD2. In germline, CDR1 is KGHDR, CDR2 SFDVKD. The length of the CDR3 is 16 residues. V lost 4 bases, J lost 4 bases, and 3 bases stayed unmatched. The CDR3 is CATSESGLAGGETQYF. CDR3 nucleotides: TGTGCCACCAGTGAATCGGGACTAGCGGGAGGAGAGACCCAGTACTTC.

In its sample, this clonotype was seen many times. The CDR3 DNA follows: TGCAGCGTTGGAAAAGGGGAGACCCAGTACTTC. This gives the protein CSVGKGETQYF. The V gene is TRBV29-1, the J gene TRBJ2-5; D not certain. Germline V lookup: CDR1 SQVTM, CDR2 ANQGSEA. The CDR3 runs 11 residues. V lost 4 bases, J lost 5 bases, and 8 bases lay in between.

The V and J genes are TRBV4-1 and TRBJ2-5; 7 bases line up with TRBD2. The junction had 9 bases not matched to a gene; V was cut back by 1 base and J by 1 base. The CDR3 totals 17 residues. CDR1 is MGHRA, CDR2 YSYEKL, per germline. The CDR3 is CASSQVLLADFQETQYF. The DNA for the CDR3 is TGCGCCAGCAGCCAAGTCCTCCTAGCGGATTTCCAAGAGACCCAGTACTTC.

This clonotype has ten or more counts. In DNA, the CDR3 is TGCGCCAGCAGCCCGTACCAGGCCTACGAGCAGTACTTC. Protein: CASSPYQAYEQYF. The chain recombines TRBV4-1 with TRBJ2-7; D gene ambiguous. CDR3 length equals 13 residues. The V gene lost 4 bases and the J gene lost 2 bases, with 9 bases spanning the gap. CDR1 MGHRA and CDR2 YSYEKL come from the germline V gene.

This clonotype was seen ten or more times. The CDR3 DNA reads as TGCAGCGTTGAGATCACAGATACGCAGTATTTT. This codes for CSVEITDTQYF. The chain couples TRBV29-1 to TRBJ2-3; no reliable D call. V dropped 3 bases and J dropped 2 bases, with 3 bases sitting between them. The germline V gene has CDR1 SQVTM and CDR2 ANQGSEA. The CDR3 has 11 residues.

The chain recombines TRBV7-2 with TRBJ2-7, with 7 bases matching TRBD2. This CDR3 comprises 14 residues. Germline V lookup: CDR1 SGHTA, CDR2 FQGNSA. After removal of 5 bases from V and 3 bases from J, the junction contained 7 bases not matched to a gene. In DNA form, the CDR3 reads TGTGCCAGCAGCCAAGCGGGGCAAATCTACGAGCAGTACTTC. Protein product: CASSQAGQIYEQYF.

This clonotype was counted at least ten times. The chain couples TRBV20-1 to TRBJ2-3, with a tentative D call TRBD2 (5 bases). The CDR3 length is 15 residues. Trimming took off 5 bases at V and 0 bases at J, with 15 bases between the two ends. Germline CDR1 is DFQATT and CDR2 is SNEGSKA (reference sequence). CDR3 loop: CSAPLSGPSTDTQYF. Here the CDR3 DNA reads TGCAGTGCTCCCCTGAGCGGCCCTAGCACAGATACGCAGTATTTT.

This clonotype appeared many times. The chain employs TRBV28 and TRBJ2-5; D is possibly TRBD1 or TRBD2 (6 bases each). V was trimmed by 4 bases and J by 0 bases, leaving 12 bases between them. Looked up from germline, CDR1 is MDHEN and CDR2 is SYDVKM. The CDR3 extends over 15 amino acids. In nucleotides, the CDR3 is TGTGCCAGCAGTTGGGGGGCCACGTACCAAGAGACCCAGTACTTC. This gives the protein CASSWGATYQETQYF.